The 21 T cell receptor beta chains reported below all come from one sample, sequenced in a study of T cell changes during pregnancy in multiple sclerosis (dated by TCRdb to the late 2010s). The library was generated by the immunoSEQ multiplex PCR assay. Here the immuneACCESS table is served through TCRdb, limited to in-frame sequences with V and J called. Missing clones are a known gap in these copies; in checked studies unresolved V genes cover under half, and the rest lacks a known reason. Here the sample has 15,000 or so clones; 80% to 85% occur a single time. Around 17% of the sample goes to the ten largest clones. Sequencing used CD8+ T cells from peripheral blood mononuclear cells, obtained in the third trimester of pregnancy. These receptors came from a female donor in good health, enrolled as a control in a pregnancy study.

CDR3: CAGRQGSTGELFF. CDR3 in DNA: TGTGCCGGCCGACAGGGGAGCACCGGGGAGCTGTTTTTT. The genes are TRBV19 and TRBJ2-2; 8 nucleotides match TRBD1. CDR3 length: 13 residues. V gave up 11 bases and J gave up 4 bases; unmatched junction bases: 6. Germline CDR1 LNHDA, CDR2 SQIVND (reference sequence).

The chain carries TRBV30 and TRBJ2-1, with TRBD2 as a possible D gene (5 bases). Germline values: CDR1 GTSNPN, CDR2 SVGIG (reference sequence). The CDR3 loop spans 16 amino acids. Trimming left V 0 bases short and J 2 bases short, with 14 bases between. The CDR3 is CAWSVPRVLPYNEQFF. DNA of the CDR3: TGTGCCTGGAGTGTACCGAGGGTCTTGCCCTACAATGAGCAGTTCTTC.

The table lists this clone with a count of one. The chain links TRBV14 to TRBJ1-5, with D possibly TRBD1 on 6 matching bases. The CDR3 runs to 13 residues. Germline loops: CDR1 SGHDN, CDR2 FVKESK. Between the trimmed V and J ends, which lost 0 bases and 9 bases, there was a span of 9 bases. The CDR3 coding sequence is TGTGCCAGCAGCCAAGATAAACAGGGGCCCCAGCATTTT. It is translated as CASSQDKQGPQHF.

The V and J genes are TRBV19 and TRBJ1-2, with D possibly matching TRBD1 (6 bases). CDR1 LNHDA and CDR2 SQIVND come from the germline V gene (reference sequence). The V end lost 9 bases, the J end lost 0 bases, and 14 bases lay between the germline ends. The CDR3 extends over 14 amino acids. The CDR3 DNA follows: TGTGCCAGCCTTCCGGACAGAGCTAACTATGGCTACACCTTC. Residues: CASLPDRANYGYTF.

This clone was recorded a few times. The V gene is TRBV19, the J gene TRBJ2-7; the D gene is possibly TRBD2 (6 bases). V lost 0 bases to trimming and J lost 0 bases, with 6 bases between them. Germline CDR1 LNHDA, CDR2 SQIVND (reference sequence). This CDR3 spans 14 amino acids. The CDR3 spells CASSIEDYSYEQYF. CDR3 sequence (DNA): TGTGCCAGTAGTATAGAGGACTACTCCTACGAGCAGTACTTC.

The chain employs TRBV9 and TRBJ2-1; 13 bases agree with TRBD2. Germline lookup yields CDR1 SGDLS and CDR2 YYNGEE. Trimming at V came to 4 bases and at J to 0 bases, leaving 7 bases not matched to a gene. The CDR3 extends over 18 amino acids. The CDR3 protein is CASSPRRTSGSSYNEQFF. CDR3 coding DNA: TGTGCCAGCAGCCCGCGCCGGACTAGCGGGAGCTCCTACAATGAGCAGTTCTTC.

The rearrangement joins TRBV9 to TRBJ2-7; D is perhaps TRBD2 (5 bases). Trimming took 5 bases from V and 5 from J, leaving 17 bases between them. The germline V gene encodes CDR1 SGDLS and CDR2 YYNGEE. CDR3 size: 14 residues. In DNA form, the CDR3 reads TGTGCCAGCAGTGTTTCTAGCAATCCGGACGAGCAGTACTTC. Amino acids: CASSVSSNPDEQYF.

V gene TRBV27 combines with J gene TRBJ2-1; 7 bases align to TRBD1. The CDR3 extends over 14 amino acids. Germline loops: CDR1 MNHEY, CDR2 SMNVEV (reference sequence). Trimming at V came to 6 bases and at J to 3 bases, leaving 5 bases not matched to a gene. The CDR3 protein is CASSPGTVYNEQFF. The CDR3 region has the DNA TGTGCCAGCAGCCCCGGGACAGTCTACAATGAGCAGTTCTTC.

The rearrangement links TRBV27 to TRBJ1-6; 8 bases are shared with TRBD1. V lost 4 bases and J lost 8; bases outside the gene matches: 7. CDR1 is MNHEY, CDR2 SMNVEV, per germline (reference sequence). CDR3 length: 15 residues. The CDR3 DNA sequence: TGTGCCAGCAGTTACGGGACAGGAGATGATTCACCCCTCCACTTT. Amino acid sequence: CASSYGTGDDSPLHF.

This chain joins TRBV6-5 and TRBJ1-4; 7 bases line up with TRBD1. V shed 6 bases, J shed 2 bases, and the junction held 3 bases outside the gene matches. Germline V gives CDR1 MNHEY, CDR2 SVGAGI. The length of the CDR3 is 14 residues. The chain's CDR3 is CASSYRGTNEKLFF. The CDR3 DNA sequence: TGTGCCAGCAGCTACAGGGGTACTAATGAAAAACTGTTTTTT.

This clone was seen more than once but under ten times. The chain is built from TRBV2 and TRBJ1-1; D remains ambiguous. V was clipped by 2 bases and J by 1 base, with 2 bases between them. The CDR3 sequence is 12 residues long. The germline V gene has CDR1 SNHLY and CDR2 FYNNEI. The CDR3 DNA reads TGTGCCAGCAGTGAACAGAACACTGAAGCTTTCTTT. Translating it yields CASSEQNTEAFF.

This chain links TRBV5-5 with TRBJ1-1, with D maybe TRBD1 (6 bases). The V end lost 5 bases, the J end lost 2 bases, and 13 bases lay between the germline ends. The length of the CDR3 is 14 residues. Germline V gene sequence: CDR1 SGHKS, CDR2 YYEKEE (reference sequence). The CDR3 region is CASREDRLNTEAFF. The CDR3 DNA reads as TGTGCCAGCAGGGAAGACAGGTTAAACACTGAAGCTTTCTTT.

The chain recombines TRBV5-6 with TRBJ2-5; D possibly corresponds to TRBD2 (6 bases). This CDR3 comprises 15 residues. V was trimmed by 6 bases and J by 4 bases, leaving 19 bases between them. Germline V gives CDR1 SGHDT, CDR2 YYEEEE. The CDR3, as DNA: TGTGCCAGCACCCCGGGTGGGCGGAGGGGAGAGACCCAGTACTTC. Amino acid sequence: CASTPGGRRGETQYF.

This chain uses TRBV6-7 with TRBJ1-2, with a possible D match to TRBD1 (5 bases). TRBV6-7 has ORF status, its function being uncertain. V was cut by 6 bases and J by 1 base, with 24 bases left in between. This CDR3 has 18 amino acids. DNA of the CDR3: TGTGCCAGCAGCCGACTTTTGGGGCCTGCCCCCCTTAACTATGGCTACACCTTC. This codes for CASSRLLGPAPLNYGYTF.

The chain carries TRBV19 and TRBJ1-2, with a tentative D call TRBD1 (5 bases). Germline CDR1 reads LNHDA; CDR2 reads SQIVND (reference sequence). V lost 7 bases and J lost 4, with 13 bases in between. The CDR3 extends over 13 amino acids. CDR3 sequence: CASTLGTGYGYTF. Written as DNA, the CDR3 is TGTGCCAGTACGCTAGGAACAGGCTATGGCTACACCTTC.

The chain is built from TRBV19 and TRBJ1-2; maybe TRBD1 (5 bases). The CDR3 runs 17 residues. From germline, CDR1 is LNHDA and CDR2 SQIVND (reference sequence). V was shortened by 7 bases and J by 8 bases, with 29 bases between the two germline ends. The CDR3 coding sequence is TGTGCCAGTAAGGGACTGGCGGAGGGCCGATCCTCCAGGGGCTACACCTTC. Translated, it gives CASKGLAEGRSSRGYTF.

The chain couples TRBV9 to TRBJ2-1; no firm D call. V lost 1 base and J 4 bases, leaving 3 bases between the germline ends. The length of the CDR3 is 12 residues. Germline CDR1 is SGDLS and CDR2 is YYNGEE. The CDR3 bases are TGTGCCAGCAGCGTATCGTACAATGAGCAGTTCTTC. Translating gives CASSVSYNEQFF.

A few counts support this clone. This chain links TRBV29-1 with TRBJ1-1, with D uncertain. The V gene's germline CDR1 is SQVTM and CDR2 ANQGSEA. The CDR3 covers 12 residues. V was trimmed by 7 bases and J by 3 bases, leaving 12 bases between them. CDR3 nucleotide sequence: TGCAGCGCCCGCATAGGAGACACTGAAGCTTTCTTT. Its translation is CSARIGDTEAFF.

The J gene is TRBJ1-1, the V gene TRBV5-1; no definite D call. The V and J ends lost 7 bases and 1 base respectively, with 14 bases between them. Germline values: CDR1 SGHRS, CDR2 YFSETQ. The CDR3 is made up of 14 amino acids. The CDR3 coding sequence is TGCGCCAGCTTTATAGGAGCTGGGAACACTGAAGCTTTCTTT. It translates to CASFIGAGNTEAFF.

The chain has TRBV7-9 and TRBJ1-2, with D possibly matching TRBD1 (5 bases). CDR1 is SEHNR, CDR2 FQNEAQ, per germline (reference sequence). This CDR3 has 14 amino acids. V was clipped by 4 bases and J by 6 bases, with 15 bases between them. DNA of the CDR3: TGTGCCAGCAGCTCACAGTTAAAGACAGATGGCTACACCTTC. This codes for CASSSQLKTDGYTF.

Here the CDR3 DNA reads TGTGCCAGCAGCGTAGCGGTCGATAGCACAGATACGCAGTATTTT. Protein sequence: CASSVAVDSTDTQYF. The chain links TRBV9 to TRBJ2-3; D uncertain. Trimming removed 0 bases from V and 0 bases from J, with 8 bases in between. The CDR3 sequence is 15 residues long. Germline V gene data show CDR1 as SGDLS and CDR2 as YYNGEE. Based on the CDR3 plus reference TRBV9 and TRBJ2-3, the full variable domain is DSGVTQTPKHLITATGQRVTLRCSPRSGDLSVYWYQQSLDQGLQFLIQYYNGEERAKGNILERFSAQQFPDLHSELNLSSLELGDSALYFCASSVAVDSTDTQYFGPGTRLTVL.